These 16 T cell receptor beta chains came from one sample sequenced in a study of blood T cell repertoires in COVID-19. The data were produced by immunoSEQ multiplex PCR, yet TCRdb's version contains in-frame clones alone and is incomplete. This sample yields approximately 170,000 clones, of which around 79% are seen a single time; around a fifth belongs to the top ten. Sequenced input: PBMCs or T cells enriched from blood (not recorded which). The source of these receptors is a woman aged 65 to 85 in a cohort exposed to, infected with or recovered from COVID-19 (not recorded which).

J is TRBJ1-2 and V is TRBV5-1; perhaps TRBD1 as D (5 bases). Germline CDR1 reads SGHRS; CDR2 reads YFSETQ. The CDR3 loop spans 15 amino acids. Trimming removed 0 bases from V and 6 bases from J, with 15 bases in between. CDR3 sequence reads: CASSLAGGWGDGYTF. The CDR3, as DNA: TGCGCCAGCAGCTTGGCCGGAGGTTGGGGGGATGGCTACACCTTC.

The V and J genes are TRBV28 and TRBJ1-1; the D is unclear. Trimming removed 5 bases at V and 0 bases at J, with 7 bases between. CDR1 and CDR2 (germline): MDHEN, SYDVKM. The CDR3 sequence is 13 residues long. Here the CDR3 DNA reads TGTGCCAGCAGTACCGCTATGAACACTGAAGCTTTCTTT. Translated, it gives CASSTAMNTEAFF.

The CDR3 here is CAISESSGRLNEQFF. The CDR3 bases are TGTGCCATCAGTGAGTCGAGCGGGAGGCTCAATGAGCAGTTCTTC. V is TRBV10-3 and J is TRBJ2-1, with TRBD2 matching over 9 bases. The CDR3 is 15 residues long. V gave up 0 bases and J gave up 6 bases; unmatched junction bases: 3. Germline V gives CDR1 ENHRY, CDR2 SYGVKD.

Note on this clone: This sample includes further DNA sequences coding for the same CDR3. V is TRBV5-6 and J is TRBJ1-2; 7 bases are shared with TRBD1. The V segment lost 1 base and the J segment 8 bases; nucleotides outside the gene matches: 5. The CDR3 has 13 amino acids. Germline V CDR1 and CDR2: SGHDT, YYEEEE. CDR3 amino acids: CASSLRQGDGYTF. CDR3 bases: TGTGCCAGCAGCTTGAGGCAGGGGGACGGCTACACCTTC.

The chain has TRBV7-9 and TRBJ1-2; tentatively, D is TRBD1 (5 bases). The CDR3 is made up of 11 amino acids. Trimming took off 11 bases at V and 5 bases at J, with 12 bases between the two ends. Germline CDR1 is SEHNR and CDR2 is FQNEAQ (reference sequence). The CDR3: CALQRQYGYTF. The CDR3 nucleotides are TGTGCCCTCCAGCGACAGTATGGCTACACCTTC.

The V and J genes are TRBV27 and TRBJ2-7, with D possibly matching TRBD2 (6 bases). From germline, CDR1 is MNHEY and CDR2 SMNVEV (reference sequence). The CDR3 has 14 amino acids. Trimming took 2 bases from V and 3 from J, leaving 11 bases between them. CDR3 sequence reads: CASSLSQGGYEQYF. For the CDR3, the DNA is TGTGCCAGCAGTTTAAGCCAGGGAGGCTACGAGCAGTACTTC.

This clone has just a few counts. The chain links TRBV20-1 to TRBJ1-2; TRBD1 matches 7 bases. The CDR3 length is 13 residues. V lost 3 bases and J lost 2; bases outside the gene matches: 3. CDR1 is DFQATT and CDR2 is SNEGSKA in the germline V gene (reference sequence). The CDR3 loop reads CSASPQGNYGYTF. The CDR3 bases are TGCAGTGCTAGTCCACAGGGGAACTATGGCTACACCTTC.

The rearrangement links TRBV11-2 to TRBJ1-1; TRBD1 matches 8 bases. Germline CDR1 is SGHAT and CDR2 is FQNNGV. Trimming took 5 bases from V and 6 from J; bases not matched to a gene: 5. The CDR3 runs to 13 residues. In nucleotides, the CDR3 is TGTGCCAGCAGCCCGGACAGGGAGGCTGAAGCTTTCTTT. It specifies CASSPDREAEAFF.

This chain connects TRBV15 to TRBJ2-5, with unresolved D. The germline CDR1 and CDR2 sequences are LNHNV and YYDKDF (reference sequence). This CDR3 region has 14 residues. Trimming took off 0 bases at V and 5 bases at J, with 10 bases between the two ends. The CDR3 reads CATSRDPARETQYF. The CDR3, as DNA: TGTGCCACCAGCAGAGATCCGGCCAGGGAGACCCAGTACTTC.

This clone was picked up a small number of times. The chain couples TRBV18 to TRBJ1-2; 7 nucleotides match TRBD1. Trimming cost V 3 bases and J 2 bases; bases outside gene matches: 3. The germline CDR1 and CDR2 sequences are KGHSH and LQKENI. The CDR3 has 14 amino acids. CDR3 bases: TGTGCCAGCTCACCCGGGGGACAGAACTATGGCTACACCTTC. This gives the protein CASSPGGQNYGYTF.

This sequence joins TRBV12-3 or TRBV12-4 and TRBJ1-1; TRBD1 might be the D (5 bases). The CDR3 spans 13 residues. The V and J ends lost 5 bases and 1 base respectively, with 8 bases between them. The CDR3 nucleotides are TGTGCCAGCAGTGACAGAGCGAACACTGAAGCTTTCTTT. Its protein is CASSDRANTEAFF.

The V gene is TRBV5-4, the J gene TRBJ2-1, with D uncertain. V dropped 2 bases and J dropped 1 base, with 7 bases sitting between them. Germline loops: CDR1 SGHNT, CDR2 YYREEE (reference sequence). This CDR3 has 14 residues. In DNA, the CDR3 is TGTGCCAGCAGCTTAGAGCAATCCTACAATGAGCAGTTCTTC. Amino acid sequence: CASSLEQSYNEQFF.

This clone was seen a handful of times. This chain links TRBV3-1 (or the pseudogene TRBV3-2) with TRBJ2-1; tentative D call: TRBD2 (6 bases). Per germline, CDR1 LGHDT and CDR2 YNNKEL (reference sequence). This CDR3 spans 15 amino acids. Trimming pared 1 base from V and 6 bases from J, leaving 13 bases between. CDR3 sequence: CASSQGWGVGNEQFF. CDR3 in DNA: TGTGCCAGCAGCCAAGGATGGGGGGTGGGCAATGAGCAGTTCTTC.

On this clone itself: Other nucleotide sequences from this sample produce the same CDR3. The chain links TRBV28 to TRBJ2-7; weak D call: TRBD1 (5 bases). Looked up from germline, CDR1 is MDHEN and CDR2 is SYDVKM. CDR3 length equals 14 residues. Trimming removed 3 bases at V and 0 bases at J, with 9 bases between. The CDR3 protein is CASSLQGSSYEQYF. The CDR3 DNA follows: TGTGCCAGCAGTTTGCAGGGAAGCTCCTACGAGCAGTACTTC.

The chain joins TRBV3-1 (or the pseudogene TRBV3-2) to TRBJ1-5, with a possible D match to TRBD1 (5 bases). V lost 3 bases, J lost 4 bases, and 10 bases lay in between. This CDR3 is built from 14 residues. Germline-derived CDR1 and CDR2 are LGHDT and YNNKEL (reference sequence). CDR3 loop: CASSQGLLNQPQHF. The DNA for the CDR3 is TGTGCCAGCAGCCAGGGACTTCTAAATCAGCCCCAGCATTTT.

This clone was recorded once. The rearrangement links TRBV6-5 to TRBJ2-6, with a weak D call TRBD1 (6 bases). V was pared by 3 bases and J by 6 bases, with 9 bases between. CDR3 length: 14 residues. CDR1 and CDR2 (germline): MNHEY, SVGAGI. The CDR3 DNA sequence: TGTGCCAGCAGTTATACAGGGTTGGCCAACGTCCTGACTTTC. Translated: CASSYTGLANVLTF.